This TCR beta chain appears in the sequencing data of a study of blood T cell repertoires in COVID-19. Trimming removed 0 bases from V and 9 bases from J, with 13 bases in between. Germline lookup yields CDR1 SGHDT and CDR2 YYEEEE. The CDR3 is 15 amino acids. Generated by immunoSEQ multiplex PCR, the TCRdb table keeps only in-frame clones and is missing some. The sample holds 250,000 to 350,000 clones, 70% to 90% seen once. The sequencing sample was made of PBMCs or T cells enriched from blood (not recorded which). The chain links TRBV5-6 to TRBJ1-6; D is ambiguous. The receptor comes from a woman younger than 45 who had recovered from COVID-19. The CDR3 region has the DNA TGTGCCAGCAGCTTGGTACTGATGGGAGGTTCACCCCTCCACTTT. As protein: CASSLVLMGGSPLHF.